This T cell receptor (beta chain) was sequenced during a study of identifying expanded T cells in peripheral blood. Profiling relied on immunoSEQ multiplex PCR, and the TCRdb table lists in-frame clones only, not all of them. This repertoire shows 95,000 to 100,000 clones, around 90% found once; its top ten account for about 15%. This clonotype was obtained from a person aged 18-70 years in good health. Sequencing input: blood.

In DNA form, the CDR3 reads TGTGCCTGGGGGAGACAGGCCCTAAGAAGCACCTTC. Translating it yields CAWGRQALRSTF. The V gene is TRBV30, the J gene TRBJ1-2; D is perhaps TRBD1 (6 bases). This CDR3 contains 12 residues. Germline CDR1 reads GTSNPN; CDR2 reads SVGIG (reference sequence). The V gene lost 5 bases and the J gene lost 13 bases, with 20 bases spanning the gap.